The present T cell receptor (beta chain) was sequenced within a study of STAT5B mutations in CD4+ large granular lymphocyte leukemia. Study-wide results and caveats: Data were not HLA-matched across samples.

Trimming removed 4 bases from V and 2 bases from J, with 12 bases in between. CDR1 and CDR2 (germline): SGHTA, FQGNSA. The CDR3 spans 14 residues. The assay was run at survey level. Assay: immunoSEQ multiplex PCR; the TCRdb copy retains only in-frame clones and omits some. The repertoire consists of about 24,000 clones, with more than 70% occurring once and the leading ten covering 0.65%. This clone appeared a single time. Its antigen is not identified. This receptor was taken from a human donor in good health. The sequenced sample consisted of CD4+ T cells from blood buffy coats. The rearrangement uses TRBV7-2 and TRBJ2-7, with D tentatively TRBD1 (6 bases). CDR3 DNA sequence: TGTGCCAGCAGCTCAGACAGGATGCCCTACGAGCAGTACTTC. This codes for CASSSDRMPYEQYF. The entire variable domain, with the rest obtained from reference TRBV7-2 and TRBJ2-7, is as follows: GAGVSQSPSNKVTEKGKDVELRCDPISGHTALYWYRQSLGQGLEFLIYFQGNSAPDKSGLPSDRFSAERTGGSVSTLTIQRTQQEDSAVYLCASSSDRMPYEQYFGPGTRLTVT.